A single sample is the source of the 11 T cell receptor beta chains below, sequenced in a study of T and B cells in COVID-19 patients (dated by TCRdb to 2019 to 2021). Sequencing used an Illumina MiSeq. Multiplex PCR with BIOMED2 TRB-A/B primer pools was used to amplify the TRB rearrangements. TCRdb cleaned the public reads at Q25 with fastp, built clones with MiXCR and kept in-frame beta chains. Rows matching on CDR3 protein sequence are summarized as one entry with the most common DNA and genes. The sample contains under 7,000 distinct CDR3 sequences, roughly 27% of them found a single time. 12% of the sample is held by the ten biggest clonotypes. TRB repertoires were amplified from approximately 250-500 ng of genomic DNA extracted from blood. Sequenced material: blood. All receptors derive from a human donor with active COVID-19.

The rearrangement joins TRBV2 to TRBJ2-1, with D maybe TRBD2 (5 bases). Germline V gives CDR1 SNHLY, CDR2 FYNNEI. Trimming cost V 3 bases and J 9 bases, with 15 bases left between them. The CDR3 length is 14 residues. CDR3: CASSDFDRGGEQFF. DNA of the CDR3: TGTGCCAGCAGTGATTTCGATCGCGGAGGTGAGCAGTTCTTC.

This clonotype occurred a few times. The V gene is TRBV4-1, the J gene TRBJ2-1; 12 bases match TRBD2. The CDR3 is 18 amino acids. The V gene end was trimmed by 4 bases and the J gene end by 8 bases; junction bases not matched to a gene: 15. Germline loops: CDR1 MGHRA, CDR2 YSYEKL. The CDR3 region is CASSRGGLAGGSGDEQFF. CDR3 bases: TGCGCCAGCAGCCGAGGGGGACTAGCGGGCGGATCGGGGGATGAGCAGTTCTTC.

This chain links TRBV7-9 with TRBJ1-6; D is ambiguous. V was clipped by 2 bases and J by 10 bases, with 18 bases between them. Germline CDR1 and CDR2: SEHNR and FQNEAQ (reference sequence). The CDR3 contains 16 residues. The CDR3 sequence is CASSLQGGVEGSPLHF. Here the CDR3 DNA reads TGTGCCAGCAGCTTACAAGGTGGAGTAGAAGGATCACCCCTCCACTTT.

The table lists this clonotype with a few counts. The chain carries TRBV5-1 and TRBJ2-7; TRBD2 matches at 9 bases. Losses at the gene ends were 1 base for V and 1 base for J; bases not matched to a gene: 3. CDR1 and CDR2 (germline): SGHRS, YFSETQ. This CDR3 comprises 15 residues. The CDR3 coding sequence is TGCGCCAGCAGCTTGATCAGCGGGAGGTCCTACGAGCAGTACTTC. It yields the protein CASSLISGRSYEQYF.

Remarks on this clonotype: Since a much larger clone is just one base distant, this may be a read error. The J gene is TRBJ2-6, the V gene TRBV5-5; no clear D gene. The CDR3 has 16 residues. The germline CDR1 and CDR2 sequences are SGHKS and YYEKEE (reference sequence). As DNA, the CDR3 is TGTGTCAGCAGCTTGGATCCTTTCTCTGGGGCCAACGTCCTGACTTTC. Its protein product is CVSSLDPFSGANVLTF.

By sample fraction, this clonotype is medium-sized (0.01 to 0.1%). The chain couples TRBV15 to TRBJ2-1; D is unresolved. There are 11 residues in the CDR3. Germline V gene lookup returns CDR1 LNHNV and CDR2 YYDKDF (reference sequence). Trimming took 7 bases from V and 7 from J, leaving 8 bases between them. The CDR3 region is CATTFSNEQFF. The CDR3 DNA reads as TGTGCCACCACATTTTCGAATGAGCAGTTCTTC.

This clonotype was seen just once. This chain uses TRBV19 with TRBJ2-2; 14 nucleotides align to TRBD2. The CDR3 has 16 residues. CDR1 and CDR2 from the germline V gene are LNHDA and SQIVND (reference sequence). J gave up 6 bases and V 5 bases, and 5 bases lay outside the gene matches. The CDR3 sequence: CASSLGLAGGAGELFF. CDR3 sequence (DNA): TGTGCCAGTAGTCTCGGACTAGCGGGAGGAGCCGGGGAGCTGTTTTTT.

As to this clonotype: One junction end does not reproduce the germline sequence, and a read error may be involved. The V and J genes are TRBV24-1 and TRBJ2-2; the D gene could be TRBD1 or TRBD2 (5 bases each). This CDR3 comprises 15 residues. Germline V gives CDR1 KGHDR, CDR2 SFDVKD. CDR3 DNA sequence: TGTGCCACCAGTGATTCGAGGACACCCACCGGGGAGCCGTTTTTT. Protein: CATSDSRTPTGEPFF.

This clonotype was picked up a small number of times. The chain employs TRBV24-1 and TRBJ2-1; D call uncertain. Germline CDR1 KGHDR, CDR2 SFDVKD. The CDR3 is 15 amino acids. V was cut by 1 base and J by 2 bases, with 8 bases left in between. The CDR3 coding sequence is TGTGCCACCAGTGATTTCGGGCTAACCTACAATGAGCAGTTCTTC. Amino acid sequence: CATSDFGLTYNEQFF.

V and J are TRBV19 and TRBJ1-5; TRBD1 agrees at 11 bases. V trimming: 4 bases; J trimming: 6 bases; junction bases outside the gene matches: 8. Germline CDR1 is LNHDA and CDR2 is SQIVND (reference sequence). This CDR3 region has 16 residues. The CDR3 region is CASSTGTGGWVQPQHF. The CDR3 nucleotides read TGTGCCAGTAGTACCGGGACAGGGGGATGGGTTCAGCCCCAGCATTTT. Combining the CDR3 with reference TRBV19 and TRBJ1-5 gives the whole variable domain DGGITQSPKYLFRKEGQNVTLSCEQNLNHDAMYWYRQDPGQGLRLIYYSQIVNDFQKGDIAEGYSVSREKKESFPLTVTSAQKNPTAFYLCASSTGTGGWVQPQHFGDGTRLSIL.

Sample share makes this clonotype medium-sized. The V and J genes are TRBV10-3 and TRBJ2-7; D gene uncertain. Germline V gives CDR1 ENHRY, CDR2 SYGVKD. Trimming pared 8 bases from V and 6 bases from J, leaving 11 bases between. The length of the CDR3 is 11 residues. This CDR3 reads CAIGIIFEQYF. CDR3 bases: TGTGCCATCGGGATTATCTTCGAGCAGTACTTC.